The following is a TCR beta chain sequence with its context. This clonotype was seen only a few times. The antigen it binds to is not known. Base qualities are missing; no much larger clone stands one base away. This entry is derived from a study of T-cell memory formation after mild COVID-19 (dated by TCRdb to about 2021). General notes on the study: Most TCR sequence clusters were specific to one of the two donors. In a couple of donors, T-cell clones that expanded and contracted after mild COVID-19 were followed by sequencing TCRalpha and TCRbeta repertoires longitudinally. The cohort was made up of two young adult volunteers, one female and one male, who were previously healthy. What the study reported, not specific to this receptor: Balanced CD4/CD8 phenotypes were observed for clones contracting from day 15 to 85, whereas a bias towards CD4+ was observed for a second wave of clones expanding from day 15 to 37. The study included only a couple of mild cases, and larger cohorts that include severe cases with pre-infection samples were judged to be necessary. Contracting CD4+ clones were found mainly in CM and EM memory subsets, while CD8+ clones were enriched in EMRA. Some responding clones were detected in pre-infection memory, which suggested that pre-existing cross-reactive memory T cells had joined the SARS-CoV-2 response. SARS-CoV-2 specificity was not confirmed for the second-wave clones peaking on day 37.

PBMCs were isolated by Ficoll-Paque density gradient centrifugation. Sequencing was performed on an Illumina NovaSeq 6000. TCRalpha and TCRbeta cDNA libraries were built by 5'RACE with constant-segment primers, adding sample barcodes and unique molecular identifiers. RNA was extracted from every sample with Trizol reagent. Amplification of the libraries took two PCR steps, and the second step added a second sample barcode plus Illumina TruSeq adapters. The libraries were sequenced on an Illumina NovaSeq using 2 x 150 bp paired-end reads. Processing in the source paper ran as follows. The reads were demultiplexed and collapsed into UMI-guided consensus sequences using migec v1.2.7. With mixcr v2.1.11, UMI consensuses were aligned to TRA and TRB V and J templates and assembled into clonotypes. Clonotypes were classified as expanded or contracted when called significant by both edgeR and NoisET, with noise models trained on biological replicates. For edgeR calls, the thresholds were a false discovery rate-adjusted p below 0.01 and a log2 fold-change of 1. As an exploratory analysis of dynamics, max-normalized trajectories of the 1000 most abundant clonotypes were examined with PCA combined with hierarchical clustering. Separately sequenced CD4+ and CD8+ repertoires were used to assign a CD4 or CD8 phenotype to each responding clone. TCRdb trimmed the raw reads at Q25, called clones with MiXCR and kept productive beta chains. For every CDR3 protein sequence, its rows merge into one entry that carries the most common genes and DNA. None of the V and J calls come from the authors' own analysis; TCRdb made them. The sample records 550,000 to 600,000 distinct CDR3 sequences, about a fifth of which are singletons. The biggest ten clones account for around 9.2% of the sample.

The receptor was derived from an adult woman who had mild COVID-19 (a few samples of this study predate the infection). The sample titles of this study are shuffled in the database, so cell type and time point are left out; the donor was told from shared clones. Sequencing was performed on PBMCs or a T cell subset sorted from them (not recorded which).

The DNA sequence is given as TGTGCCAGCAGCGTGCGGGACTATGGCTACACCTTC. The translation is CASSVRDYGYTF. The chain joins TRBV3-1 to TRBJ1-2; no confident D gene assignment can be made. Measured from the cysteine to the phenylalanine, the CDR3 is 12 residues long. The kept DNA is CDR3 alone, 36 bases in frame from the first base. V lost 5 bases and J lost 3 bases; the stretch between them is 7 bases long. CDR1 LGHDT and CDR2 YNNKEL were looked up in the germline V gene (reference sequence).